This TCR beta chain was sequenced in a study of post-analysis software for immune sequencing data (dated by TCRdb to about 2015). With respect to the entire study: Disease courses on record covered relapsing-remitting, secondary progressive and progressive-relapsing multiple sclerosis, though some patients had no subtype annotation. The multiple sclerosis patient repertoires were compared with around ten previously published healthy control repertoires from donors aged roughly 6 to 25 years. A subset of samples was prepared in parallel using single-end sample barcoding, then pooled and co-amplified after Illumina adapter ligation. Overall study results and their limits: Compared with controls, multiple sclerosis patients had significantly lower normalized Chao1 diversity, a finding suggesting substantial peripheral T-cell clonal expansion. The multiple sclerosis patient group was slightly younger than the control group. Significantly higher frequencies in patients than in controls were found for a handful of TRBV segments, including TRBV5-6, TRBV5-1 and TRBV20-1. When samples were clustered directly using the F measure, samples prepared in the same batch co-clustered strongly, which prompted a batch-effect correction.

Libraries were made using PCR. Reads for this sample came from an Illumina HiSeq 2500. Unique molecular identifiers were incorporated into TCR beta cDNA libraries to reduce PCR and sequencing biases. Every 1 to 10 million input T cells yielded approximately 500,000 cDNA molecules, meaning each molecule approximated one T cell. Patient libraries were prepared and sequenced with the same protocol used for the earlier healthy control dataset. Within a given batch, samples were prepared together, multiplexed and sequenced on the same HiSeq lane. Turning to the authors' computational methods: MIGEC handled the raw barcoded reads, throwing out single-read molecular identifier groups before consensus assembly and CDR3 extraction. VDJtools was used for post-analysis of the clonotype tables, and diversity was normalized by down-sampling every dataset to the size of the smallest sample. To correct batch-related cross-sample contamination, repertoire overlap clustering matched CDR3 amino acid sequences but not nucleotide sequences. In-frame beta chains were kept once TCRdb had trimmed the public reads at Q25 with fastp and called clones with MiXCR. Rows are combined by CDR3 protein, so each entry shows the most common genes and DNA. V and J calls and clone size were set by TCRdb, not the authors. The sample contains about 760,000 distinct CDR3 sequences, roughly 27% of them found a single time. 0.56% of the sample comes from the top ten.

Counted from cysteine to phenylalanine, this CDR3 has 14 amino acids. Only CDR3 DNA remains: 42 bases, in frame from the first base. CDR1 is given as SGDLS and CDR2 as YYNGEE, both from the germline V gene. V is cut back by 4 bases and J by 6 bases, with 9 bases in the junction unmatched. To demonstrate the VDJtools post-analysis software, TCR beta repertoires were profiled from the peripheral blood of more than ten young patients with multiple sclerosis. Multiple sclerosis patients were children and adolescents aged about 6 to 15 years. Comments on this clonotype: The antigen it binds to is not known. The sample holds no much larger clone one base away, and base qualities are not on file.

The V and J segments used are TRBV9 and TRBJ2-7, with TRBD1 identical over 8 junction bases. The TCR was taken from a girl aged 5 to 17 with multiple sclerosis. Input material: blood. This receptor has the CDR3 CASSPKDRVGEQYF. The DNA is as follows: TGTGCCAGCAGCCCGAAGGACAGGGTCGGCGAGCAGTACTTC.